The source of this T cell receptor beta chain is a study of T cell changes during pregnancy in multiple sclerosis. Germline V lookup: CDR1 SGHNT, CDR2 YYREEE (reference sequence). With 3 bases clipped from V and 3 bases from J, the junction kept 7 bases outside the gene matches. The CDR3 has 18 amino acids. TCRdb's copy holds only in-frame clones and misses some; the assay was immunoSEQ multiplex PCR. The table lists about 50,000 clones, 92% of them singletons. This clonotype was sampled from a female donor with multiple sclerosis, enrolled in a pregnancy study. Here the sequenced sample was CD4+ T cells from peripheral blood mononuclear cells, taken after pregnancy. V and J are TRBV5-4 and TRBJ2-2, with 14 bases that match TRBD2. The CDR3 coding sequence is TGTGCCAGCAGCTCGGGACTAGCGGGAGCCCGGGACACCGGGGAGCTGTTTTTT. It yields the protein CASSSGLAGARDTGELFF.